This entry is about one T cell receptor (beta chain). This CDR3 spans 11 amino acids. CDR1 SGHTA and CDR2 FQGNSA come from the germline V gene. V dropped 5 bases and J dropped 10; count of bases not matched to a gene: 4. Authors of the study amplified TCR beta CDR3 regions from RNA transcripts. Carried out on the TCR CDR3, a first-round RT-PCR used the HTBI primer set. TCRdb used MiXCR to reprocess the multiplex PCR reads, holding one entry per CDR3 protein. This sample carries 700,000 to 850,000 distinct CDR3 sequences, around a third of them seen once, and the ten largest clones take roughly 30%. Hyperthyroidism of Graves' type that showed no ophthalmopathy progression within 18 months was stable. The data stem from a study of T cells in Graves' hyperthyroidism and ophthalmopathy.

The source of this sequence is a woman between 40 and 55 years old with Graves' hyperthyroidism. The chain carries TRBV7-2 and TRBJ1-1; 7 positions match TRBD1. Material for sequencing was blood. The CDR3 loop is CASSQRTGAFF. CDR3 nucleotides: TGTGCCAGCAGCCAGCGGACAGGAGCTTTCTTT.